This is a list of T cell receptor beta chains from one sample in a study of identical twins. TCRdb used MiXCR to reprocess the 5' RACE reads, holding one entry per CDR3 protein. The profile shows 250,000 or so distinct CDR3 sequences, about 8.9% of them singletons. The sample was also reused in another study, on yellow fever vaccine responses in identical twins.

Material: CD8+ T cells sorted from blood. Receptors were obtained from a woman aged 18-35 years in good health. Each CDR3 is given with its conserved first and last residue. The order of the fields is V gene, clone size, D gene, J gene, CDR3 protein, CDR3 DNA. A D gene is named only where the DNA matches it firmly. Only some rows state a clone size, as once, few, many or a class for expanded clones.

v_call: TRBV5-6; clone_size: -; d_call: -; j_call: TRBJ2-3; cdr3_aa: CARSLGLWWRGADTQYF; cdr3_nt: TGTGCCAGGAGCCTCGGGCTCTGGTGGCGGGGTGCAGATACGCAGTATTTT
v_call: TRBV11-2; clone_size: many; d_call: -; j_call: TRBJ2-5; cdr3_aa: CASSLAPETIQETQYF; cdr3_nt: TGTGCCAGCAGCTTAGCCCCGGAGACTATCCAAGAGACCCAGTACTTC
v_call: TRBV12-3/TRBV12-4; clone_size: many; d_call: -; j_call: TRBJ2-1; cdr3_aa: CASSSGAGEQFF; cdr3_nt: TGTGCCAGCAGTTCCGGTGCGGGTGAGCAGTTCTTC
v_call: TRBV4-2; clone_size: few; d_call: TRBD1; j_call: TRBJ1-1; cdr3_aa: CASSHLQGAGTEAFF; cdr3_nt: TGTGCCAGCAGCCACCTTCAGGGGGCCGGAACTGAAGCTTTCTTT
v_call: TRBV12-5; clone_size: few; d_call: -; j_call: TRBJ2-1; cdr3_aa: CASGLGWSHEQFF; cdr3_nt: TGTGCTAGTGGTTTGGGGTGGTCACATGAGCAGTTCTTC
v_call: TRBV29-1; clone_size: few; d_call: -; j_call: TRBJ2-1; cdr3_aa: CSVGQPAYGEQFF; cdr3_nt: TGCAGCGTCGGACAGCCCGCCTACGGTGAGCAGTTCTTC
v_call: TRBV19; clone_size: -; d_call: TRBD2; j_call: TRBJ2-7; cdr3_aa: CASSGTNSYEQYF; cdr3_nt: TGTGCCAGTTCCGGGACTAACTCCTACGAGCAGTACTTC
v_call: TRBV4-3; clone_size: -; d_call: -; j_call: TRBJ2-7; cdr3_aa: CASSQDRGLAFGYEQYF; cdr3_nt: TGCGCCAGCAGCCAAGATCGCGGGCTAGCGTTCGGCTACGAGCAGTACTTC
v_call: TRBV11-2; clone_size: -; d_call: -; j_call: TRBJ2-3; cdr3_aa: CASSSSRGITDTQYF; cdr3_nt: TGTGCCAGCAGCTCCTCTAGGGGGATCACAGATACGCAGTATTTT
v_call: TRBV7-9; clone_size: -; d_call: TRBD1; j_call: TRBJ1-5; cdr3_aa: CASSGRDRGGNQPQHF; cdr3_nt: TGTGCCAGCAGCGGGCGGGACAGGGGTGGCAATCAGCCCCAGCATTTT
v_call: TRBV4-2; clone_size: many; d_call: TRBD2; j_call: TRBJ2-3; cdr3_aa: CASSQRGEIDTQYF; cdr3_nt: TGTGCCAGCAGCCAACGGGGGGAGATAGATACGCAGTATTTT
v_call: TRBV7-9; clone_size: few; d_call: TRBD2; j_call: TRBJ2-1; cdr3_aa: CASSPITSGFYNEQFF; cdr3_nt: TGTGCCAGCAGCCCCATTACTAGCGGATTTTATAATGAGCAGTTCTTC
v_call: TRBV29-1; clone_size: many; d_call: TRBD2; j_call: TRBJ2-3; cdr3_aa: CSVEGLAGGFADTQYF; cdr3_nt: TGCAGCGTTGAGGGACTAGCGGGAGGTTTCGCAGATACGCAGTATTTT
v_call: TRBV27; clone_size: few; d_call: -; j_call: TRBJ2-6; cdr3_aa: CASTFGGSGANVLTF; cdr3_nt: TGTGCCAGCACCTTTGGGGGCTCTGGGGCCAACGTCCTGACTTTC
v_call: TRBV7-9; clone_size: few; d_call: TRBD1; j_call: TRBJ1-2; cdr3_aa: CASISPLGGNGYTF; cdr3_nt: TGTGCCAGCATTTCACCCCTAGGGGGCAATGGCTACACCTTC
v_call: TRBV4-3; clone_size: few; d_call: TRBD2; j_call: TRBJ2-7; cdr3_aa: CASSQDRVAGAYEQYF; cdr3_nt: TGCGCCAGCAGCCAAGATCGTGTAGCGGGGGCCTACGAGCAGTACTTC
v_call: TRBV7-9; clone_size: many; d_call: TRBD1; j_call: TRBJ1-1; cdr3_aa: CASSLAGTGGTEAFF; cdr3_nt: TGTGCCAGCAGCTTAGCGGGGACAGGTGGGACTGAAGCTTTCTTT
v_call: TRBV20-1; clone_size: many; d_call: -; j_call: TRBJ1-6; cdr3_aa: CSGQIYNSPLHF; cdr3_nt: TGCAGTGGTCAGATTTATAATTCACCCCTCCACTTT
v_call: TRBV4-3; clone_size: few; d_call: -; j_call: TRBJ2-2; cdr3_aa: CASSQDGSGTRTGELFF; cdr3_nt: TGCGCCAGCAGCCAAGATGGAAGTGGGACACGCACCGGGGAGCTGTTTTTT
v_call: TRBV7-8; clone_size: many; d_call: -; j_call: TRBJ2-1; cdr3_aa: CASSQRTGNEQFF; cdr3_nt: TGTGCCAGCAGCCAACGGACTGGAAATGAGCAGTTCTTC
v_call: TRBV29-1; clone_size: many; d_call: TRBD1; j_call: TRBJ2-7; cdr3_aa: CSVGGTGFDEQYF; cdr3_nt: TGCAGCGTTGGGGGGACAGGGTTCGACGAGCAGTACTTC
v_call: TRBV29-1; clone_size: many; d_call: -; j_call: TRBJ2-7; cdr3_aa: CSVEDSGGSEQYF; cdr3_nt: TGCAGCGTTGAAGATAGTGGGGGTAGCGAGCAGTACTTC
v_call: TRBV3-1; clone_size: many; d_call: -; j_call: TRBJ1-1; cdr3_aa: CASSKTGLNTEAFF; cdr3_nt: TGTGCCAGCAGTAAAACAGGGTTGAACACTGAAGCTTTCTTT
v_call: TRBV5-1; clone_size: few; d_call: -; j_call: TRBJ2-3; cdr3_aa: CASSSFNPSTDTQYF; cdr3_nt: TGCGCCAGCAGCTCTTTCAACCCTAGCACAGATACGCAGTATTTT
v_call: TRBV7-2; clone_size: -; d_call: -; j_call: TRBJ2-5; cdr3_aa: CASSLWGGIQETQYF; cdr3_nt: TGTGCCAGCAGCTTATGGGGAGGAATCCAAGAGACCCAGTACTTC
v_call: TRBV7-9; clone_size: -; d_call: TRBD2; j_call: TRBJ2-1; cdr3_aa: CASSLAGPTSVGDEQFF; cdr3_nt: TGTGCCAGCAGCTTAGCGGGACCAACTAGCGTGGGCGATGAGCAGTTCTTC
v_call: TRBV7-2; clone_size: -; d_call: -; j_call: TRBJ1-3; cdr3_aa: CASSFGVSGNTIYF; cdr3_nt: TGTGCCAGCAGCTTCGGGGTCTCTGGAAACACCATATATTTT
v_call: TRBV15; clone_size: -; d_call: -; j_call: TRBJ2-1; cdr3_aa: CATSRVGNEQFF; cdr3_nt: TGTGCCACCAGCAGGGTGGGAAATGAGCAGTTCTTC
v_call: TRBV2; clone_size: -; d_call: -; j_call: TRBJ1-1; cdr3_aa: CASTTGSNTEAFF; cdr3_nt: TGTGCCAGCACAACAGGGTCGAACACTGAAGCTTTCTTT
v_call: TRBV29-1; clone_size: few; d_call: -; j_call: TRBJ2-2; cdr3_aa: CSVEQNTGELFF; cdr3_nt: TGCAGCGTTGAACAGAACACCGGGGAGCTGTTTTTT
v_call: TRBV7-9; clone_size: -; d_call: TRBD1; j_call: TRBJ2-1; cdr3_aa: CASSVLQPGQIYNEQFF; cdr3_nt: TGTGCCAGCAGTGTTTTACAACCGGGACAGATCTACAATGAGCAGTTCTTC
v_call: TRBV29-1; clone_size: few; d_call: TRBD1; j_call: TRBJ1-2; cdr3_aa: CSVVVGQANYGYTF; cdr3_nt: TGCAGCGTTGTGGTGGGACAGGCCAACTATGGCTACACCTTC
v_call: TRBV7-2; clone_size: many; d_call: -; j_call: TRBJ2-4; cdr3_aa: CASSALTDKNIQYF; cdr3_nt: TGTGCCAGCAGCGCTCTGACAGACAAAAACATTCAGTACTTC
v_call: TRBV10-2; clone_size: many; d_call: TRBD2; j_call: TRBJ2-3; cdr3_aa: CASREATSGTDTQYF; cdr3_nt: TGCGCCAGCAGAGAGGCGACTAGCGGCACAGATACGCAGTATTTT
v_call: TRBV4-3; clone_size: few; d_call: -; j_call: TRBJ2-2; cdr3_aa: CASSLEQPGELFF; cdr3_nt: TGCGCCAGCAGCCTCGAACAGCCCGGGGAGCTGTTTTTT
v_call: TRBV3-1; clone_size: many; d_call: -; j_call: TRBJ1-1; cdr3_aa: CASSQRQGTGRTEAFF; cdr3_nt: TGTGCCAGCAGCCAACGTCAGGGAACAGGGAGAACTGAAGCTTTCTTT
v_call: TRBV28; clone_size: -; d_call: TRBD2; j_call: TRBJ2-5; cdr3_aa: CASSLRLAPGETQYF; cdr3_nt: TGTGCCAGCAGTCTGAGACTAGCGCCGGGAGAGACCCAGTACTTC
v_call: TRBV20-1; clone_size: -; d_call: TRBD1; j_call: TRBJ2-1; cdr3_aa: CSARESVDRGRNEQFF; cdr3_nt: TGCAGTGCTAGAGAGTCTGTCGACAGGGGACGGAATGAGCAGTTCTTC
v_call: TRBV4-3; clone_size: few; d_call: -; j_call: TRBJ2-2; cdr3_aa: CASSRGTPTVWTGELFF; cdr3_nt: TGCGCCAGCAGCCGGGGGACGCCCACCGTTTGGACCGGGGAGCTGTTTTTT
v_call: TRBV6-1; clone_size: few; d_call: TRBD1; j_call: TRBJ1-2; cdr3_aa: CASTLWTGSNYGYTF; cdr3_nt: TGTGCCAGCACCCTGTGGACAGGGTCTAACTATGGCTACACCTTC
v_call: TRBV3-1; clone_size: many; d_call: -; j_call: TRBJ2-5; cdr3_aa: CASSPRNQETQYF; cdr3_nt: TGTGCCAGCAGCCCACGAAACCAAGAGACCCAGTACTTC
v_call: TRBV5-1; clone_size: many; d_call: -; j_call: TRBJ2-3; cdr3_aa: CASSLSAGSTDTQYF; cdr3_nt: TGCGCCAGCAGCTTATCTGCGGGGAGCACAGATACGCAGTATTTT